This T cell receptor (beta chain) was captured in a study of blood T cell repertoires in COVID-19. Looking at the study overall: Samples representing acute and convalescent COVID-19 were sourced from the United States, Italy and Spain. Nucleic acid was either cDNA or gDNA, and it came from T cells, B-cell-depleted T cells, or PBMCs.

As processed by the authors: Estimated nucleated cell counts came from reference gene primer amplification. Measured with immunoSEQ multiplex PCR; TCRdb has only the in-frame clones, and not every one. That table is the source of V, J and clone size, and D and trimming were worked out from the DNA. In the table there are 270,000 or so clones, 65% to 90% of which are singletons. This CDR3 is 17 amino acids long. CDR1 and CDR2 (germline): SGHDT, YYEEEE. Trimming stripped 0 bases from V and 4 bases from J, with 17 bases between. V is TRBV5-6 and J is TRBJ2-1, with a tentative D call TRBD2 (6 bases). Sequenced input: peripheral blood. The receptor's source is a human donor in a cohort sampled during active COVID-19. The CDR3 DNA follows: TGTGCCAGCAGCTTGGATCCTAGCGATAGGGGATACAATGAGCAGTTCTTC. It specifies CASSLDPSDRGYNEQFF.